Listed below are T cell receptor beta chains from one sample, sequenced in a study of blood T cell repertoires in COVID-19. Using immunoSEQ multiplex PCR, the repertoire was profiled, and TCRdb retains in-frame clones only, with some absent. The sample has a few hundred thousand clones, under 85% seen once. The sequencing sample was made of PBMCs or T cells enriched from blood (not recorded which). The receptors originated from a woman between 45 and 60 years old who had recovered from COVID-19. CDR3s include the opening cysteine and the closing phenylalanine or tryptophan. D genes are given only for firm matches. Clone size appears in some rows only: once, few, many, or a class for an expanded clone.

J gene,D gene,V gene,clone size,CDR3 DNA,CDR3 protein
TRBJ2-7,TRBD2,TRBV5-4,.,TGTGCCAGCAGCTCAGACCCAGGACTAGCGACATACGAGCAGTACTTC,CASSSDPGLATYEQYF
TRBJ1-2,.,TRBV2,.,TGTGCCAGCAGTGCTCTGGTGGGCAGATCTAACTATGGCTACACCTTC,CASSALVGRSNYGYTF
TRBJ1-4,.,TRBV7-9,.,TGTGCCAGCAGCTACGTGGAGGGCGAGGATGAAAAACTGTTTTTT,CASSYVEGEDEKLFF
TRBJ1-3,.,TRBV19,.,TGTGCCAGTAGTAGCGGGGCGACTGGAAACACCATATATTTT,CASSSGATGNTIYF
TRBJ1-5,.,TRBV6-5,.,TGTGCCAGCAGAGCCCAGACAGTTAGCAATCAGCCCCAGCATTTT,CASRAQTVSNQPQHF
TRBJ2-1,.,TRBV12-3/TRBV12-4,.,TGTGCCAGCAGTTTTAGGGGGAGGGCTGAGCAGTTCTTC,CASSFRGRAEQFF
TRBJ2-7,.,TRBV7-9,.,TGTGCCAGCAGCCCTAGACCTAGCTCCTACGAGCAGTACTTC,CASSPRPSSYEQYF
TRBJ1-1,TRBD1,TRBV23-1,.,TGCGCCAGCAGTCACGAAACCCCACGGACAGGGGGCGGCACTGAAGCTTTCTTT,CASSHETPRTGGGTEAFF
TRBJ1-2,.,TRBV18,.,TGTGCCAGCTCACTACAGGGTTTCTATGGCTACACCTTC,CASSLQGFYGYTF
TRBJ1-2,.,TRBV19,.,TGTGCCACCTTCCTCCCGGGGGGGAATCCCTATGGCTACACCTTC,CATFLPGGNPYGYTF
TRBJ2-3,.,TRBV30,.,TGTGCCTGGACAAATAGCGCAGATACGCAGTATTTT,CAWTNSADTQYF
TRBJ2-6,.,TRBV19,.,TGTGCCAGTAGTAACACGGGGTCCAACGTCCTGACTTTC,CASSNTGSNVLTF
TRBJ2-3,TRBD2,TRBV18,.,TGTGCCAGCTCACCAGGACTAGCGACTTTCACAGATACGCAGTATTTT,CASSPGLATFTDTQYF
TRBJ1-1,.,TRBV6-5,.,TGTGCCAGCAGTTACTTGACAGCGAACACTGAAGCTTTCTTT,CASSYLTANTEAFF
TRBJ1-2,.,TRBV6-5,.,TGTGCCAGCAGTTCCCCAACGGACAAAGGGGTATATGGCTACACCTTC,CASSSPTDKGVYGYTF
TRBJ1-2,.,TRBV18,few,TGTGCCAGCTCACCCCTCCGGGACTTTAACTATGGCTACACCTTC,CASSPLRDFNYGYTF
TRBJ2-5,TRBD1,TRBV10-3,once,TGTGCCATAGGACAGGGGATGGAGACCCAGTACTTC,CAIGQGMETQYF
TRBJ2-2,.,TRBV18,.,TGTGCCAGTTCCCGGCCGGGCACCGGGGAGCTGTTTTTT,CASSRPGTGELFF
TRBJ2-1,TRBD2,TRBV7-3,.,TGTGCCAGCAGCCCTACCCGGGACTATCACAATGAGCAGTTCTTC,CASSPTRDYHNEQFF
TRBJ2-7,.,TRBV13,.,TGTGCCAGCAGCCTCGCGGGATCCTACGAGCAGTACTTC,CASSLAGSYEQYF
TRBJ2-4,.,TRBV2,once,TGTGCCAGCAGAACAACAGGAGTCTTAGCCAAAAACATTCAGTACTTC,CASRTTGVLAKNIQYF
TRBJ1-3,.,TRBV27,.,TGTGCCAGCAGTTTTAGGGGTGGCTCTGGAAACACCATATATTTT,CASSFRGGSGNTIYF
TRBJ1-2,.,TRBV19,.,TGTGCCAGTAGTATTCTCGGATCCCGGGGAGCAGGTGGCTACACCTTC,CASSILGSRGAGGYTF
TRBJ2-3,TRBD1,TRBV5-1,few,TGCGCCAGCAGCTTGGGGACAGGCGACGCAGATACGCAGTATTTT,CASSLGTGDADTQYF
TRBJ2-1,TRBD1,TRBV19,.,TGTGCCAGTAGTATACCCGGGACAGGGAACAATGAGCAGTTCTTC,CASSIPGTGNNEQFF
TRBJ1-2,.,TRBV5-5,.,TGTGCCAGCAGCCCCGGATCAACCGGGGGAGGCTACACCTTC,CASSPGSTGGGYTF
TRBJ1-4,.,TRBV19,.,TGTGCCAGTAAAGGTAGGAGGGACGGAAATGAAAAACTGTTTTTT,CASKGRRDGNEKLFF
TRBJ1-5,.,TRBV19,.,TGTGCCAGTAGTATGAGGTTCAATCAGCCCCAGCATTTT,CASSMRFNQPQHF